The 32 T cell receptor beta chains presented below share a single source sample, sequenced in a study of cytomegalovirus exposure and HLA in healthy donors. The PCR had 60 Vbeta and 13 Jbeta primers. Here immunoSEQ multiplex PCR was the method, and the copy in TCRdb shows in-frame clones only, minus some. The sample has approximately 89,000 clones; around two thirds are singletons. Input material: PBMCs. These TCRs come from a young woman in good health and CMV-seropositive.

The rearrangement uses TRBV14 and TRBJ2-1; 11 bases match TRBD2. Germline trimming cut 4 bases from V and 4 bases from J; bases unmatched to any gene: 3. The CDR3 spans 15 residues. CDR1 and CDR2 from the germline V gene are SGHDN and FVKESK. CDR3 in DNA: TGTGCCAGCAGCCCCGGGACTAGCGGATACAATGAGCAGTTCTTC. Translated: CASSPGTSGYNEQFF. The full variable domain, rest sourced from reference TRBV14 and TRBJ2-1, is EAGVTQFPSHSVIEKGQTVTLRCDPISGHDNLYWYRRVMGKEIKFLLHFVKESKQDESGMPNNRFLAERTGGTYSTLKVQPAELEDSGVYFCASSPGTSGYNEQFFGPGTRLTVL.

The chain joins TRBV5-1 to TRBJ2-7, with 9 bases identical to TRBD1. Germline V gene data show CDR1 as SGHRS and CDR2 as YFSETQ. With 7 bases clipped from V and 5 bases from J, the junction kept 13 bases outside the gene matches. CDR3 length: 15 amino acids. The CDR3 DNA sequence: TGCGCCAGCGTTTGGGGGGACAGGGTTTATGACGAGCAGTACTTC. This gives the protein CASVWGDRVYDEQYF.

The chain carries TRBV7-9 and TRBJ2-7; D may be TRBD2 (7 bases). The CDR3 length is 16 residues. CDR1 SEHNR and CDR2 FQNEAQ come from the germline V gene (reference sequence). The germline V and J ends were trimmed by 6 bases and 4 bases, with 22 bases remaining between them. The CDR3: CASRSKTPQGGYEQYF. Here the CDR3 DNA reads TGTGCCAGCAGATCTAAAACCCCACAGGGAGGGTACGAGCAGTACTTC.

The DNA of the CDR3 is TGTGCCAGCAGTTACTCGACAGGGTACGGAAACACCATATATTTT. Amino acids: CASSYSTGYGNTIYF. The chain employs TRBV6-5 and TRBJ1-3; the match to TRBD1 covers 7 bases. CDR3 length: 15 amino acids. CDR1 MNHEY and CDR2 SVGAGI come from the germline V gene. Trimming cost V 0 bases and J 4 bases; bases outside gene matches: 3.

This clone was recorded a few times. The chain combines TRBV6-6 with TRBJ2-3, with D perhaps matching TRBD1 (5 bases). CDR1 and CDR2 (germline): MNHNY, SVGAGI (reference sequence). The length of the CDR3 is 16 residues. With 2 bases removed from V and 2 bases from J, the gap between germline ends came to 14 bases. In nucleotides, the CDR3 is TGTGCCAGCAGTTACAGCAGGGCGGTGCCCACAGATACGCAGTATTTT. It codes for CASSYSRAVPTDTQYF.

The sample holds a few counts of this clone. The chain uses TRBV4-1 and TRBJ1-2; 8 nucleotides align to TRBD1. V lost 3 bases and J lost 2; bases outside the gene matches: 8. The CDR3 is 16 residues long. CDR1 and CDR2 from the germline V gene are MGHRA and YSYEKL. The CDR3 loop reads CASSQGTGDFNYGYTF. CDR3 nucleotides: TGCGCCAGCAGCCAGGGGACAGGAGACTTCAACTATGGCTACACCTTC.

The J gene is TRBJ1-5, the V gene TRBV2, with D perhaps TRBD1 (6 bases). Between the trimmed V and J ends, which lost 6 bases and 0 bases, there was a span of 21 bases. The CDR3 covers 18 residues. Germline assignment: CDR1 SNHLY and CDR2 FYNNEI. The CDR3 spells CASSRLGTISDSNQPQHF. DNA for the CDR3: TGTGCCAGCAGCCGACTTGGGACAATAAGTGATAGCAATCAGCCCCAGCATTTT.

This clone was detected a few times. This sequence joins TRBV6-5 and TRBJ1-1; 7 bases fit TRBD1. V lost 2 bases, J lost 1 base, and 4 bases stayed unmatched. The germline CDR1 and CDR2 sequences are MNHEY and SVGAGI. The CDR3 totals 15 residues. CDR3 in DNA: TGTGCCAGCAGTTACGACAGGGTGGGGAACACTGAAGCTTTCTTT. This sequence encodes CASSYDRVGNTEAFF.

The chain has TRBV28 and TRBJ2-5; D is unclear. The germline V and J ends were trimmed by 2 bases and 5 bases, with 3 bases remaining between them. The CDR3 is 11 residues long. Germline V gene data show CDR1 as MDHEN and CDR2 as SYDVKM. Here the CDR3 DNA reads TGTGCCAGCAGTTTACGGGAGACCCAGTACTTC. Amino acids: CASSLRETQYF.

The rearrangement uses TRBV11-3 and TRBJ2-6, with D possibly being TRBD1 (6 bases). V dropped 9 bases and J dropped 4 bases, with 16 bases sitting between them. Per the germline V gene, CDR1 is SGHNT and CDR2 is YENEEA. The CDR3 runs to 15 residues. CDR3 loop: CASSGPGDGANVLTF. The CDR3 DNA reads as TGTGCCAGTTCCGGGCCAGGGGACGGGGCCAACGTCCTGACTTTC.

This clone was seen only once. The chain recombines TRBV6-5 with TRBJ1-2; D ambiguous. V was pared by 0 bases and J by 4 bases, with 15 bases between. This CDR3 contains 16 residues. Germline CDR1 is MNHEY and CDR2 is SVGAGI. CDR3 protein: CASSYSMSGNVYGYTF. The CDR3 DNA follows: TGTGCCAGCAGTTACTCGATGAGCGGGAACGTCTATGGCTACACCTTC.

The CDR3 loop reads CASSEPGLAAYNEQFF. The CDR3 nucleotides are TGTGCCAGCAGTGAACCGGGACTAGCGGCATACAATGAGCAGTTCTTC. The J gene is TRBJ2-1, the V gene TRBV25-1; TRBD2 agrees at 11 bases. V was pared by 2 bases and J by 4 bases, with 4 bases of the junction left unmatched. Germline lookup yields CDR1 MGHDK and CDR2 SYGVNS. CDR3 length equals 16 residues. The full variable domain, completed using reference TRBV25-1 and TRBJ2-1, is EADIYQTPRYLVIGTGKKITLECSQTMGHDKMYWYQQDPGMELHLIHYSYGVNSTEKGDLSSESTVSRIRTEHFPLTLESARPSHTSQYLCASSEPGLAAYNEQFFGPGTRLTVL.

This clone was observed a handful of times. The genes are TRBV9 and TRBJ1-3; D gene uncertain. The CDR3 contains 15 residues. Trimming shortened V by 0 bases and J by 3 bases, and 10 bases separated the two germline ends. Germline lookup yields CDR1 SGDLS and CDR2 YYNGEE. CDR3 DNA sequence: TGTGCCAGCAGCGTAGAGTCGAGCGGTGGAAACACCATATATTTT. Amino acid sequence: CASSVESSGGNTIYF. Full variable domain (remainder filled in from reference TRBV9 and TRBJ1-3): DSGVTQTPKHLITATGQRVTLRCSPRSGDLSVYWYQQSLDQGLQFLIQYYNGEERAKGNILERFSAQQFPDLHSELNLSSLELGDSALYFCASSVESSGGNTIYFGEGSWLTVV.

This clone was counted between two and nine times. The CDR3 DNA is TGTGCCAGCAGCTTGGGGCCGGGGGGGCCCGAAGAGCAGTTCTTC. Its translation: CASSLGPGGPEEQFF. The genes are TRBV5-4 and TRBJ2-1; 8 nucleotides agree with TRBD2. The CDR3 sequence is 15 residues long. The germline V gene encodes CDR1 SGHNT and CDR2 YYREEE (reference sequence). Unmatched junction bases numbered 9, after V lost 0 bases and J lost 10 bases.

This clone was detected only a few times. The same CDR3 also results from other DNA sequences found in this sample. The chain couples TRBV30 to TRBJ1-1, with D perhaps matching TRBD1 (6 bases). This CDR3 has 13 residues. The germline V gene encodes CDR1 GTSNPN and CDR2 SVGIG (reference sequence). V lost 0 bases and J 2 bases, leaving 7 bases between the germline ends. CDR3: CAWSVQGNTEAFF. The CDR3 DNA follows: TGTGCCTGGAGTGTACAGGGTAACACTGAAGCTTTCTTT.

The chain has TRBV7-9 and TRBJ1-1; D unresolved. The CDR3 is 17 amino acids. Germline V CDR1 and CDR2: SEHNR, FQNEAQ (reference sequence). Trimming stripped 0 bases from V and 4 bases from J, with 18 bases between. The CDR3 loop reads CASSLAYGGTEGTEAFF. The CDR3 nucleotides read TGTGCCAGCAGCTTAGCATATGGTGGAACCGAGGGCACTGAAGCTTTCTTT.

This chain links TRBV11-3 with TRBJ2-5; 11 bases align to TRBD2. This CDR3 is built from 13 residues. With 9 bases clipped from V and 8 bases from J, the junction kept 8 bases outside the gene matches. The V gene's germline CDR1 is SGHNT and CDR2 YENEEA. The CDR3 loop is CASTSGGRGTQYF. The DNA of the CDR3 is TGTGCCAGTACTAGCGGGGGCCGGGGAACCCAGTACTTC.

The chain joins TRBV7-8 to TRBJ1-1; 10 positions agree with TRBD1. Germline-derived CDR1 and CDR2 are SGHVS and FQNEAQ. The CDR3 contains 14 residues. The trim removed 5 bases at V and 4 bases at J, leaving 4 bases unmatched. DNA for the CDR3: TGTGCCAGCAGCGGACAGGGGGTGGGCACTGAAGCTTTCTTT. The encoded protein is CASSGQGVGTEAFF.

The sample holds a few counts of this clone. The rearrangement uses TRBV7-9 and TRBJ2-2, with D uncertain. Germline V lookup: CDR1 SEHNR, CDR2 FQNEAQ (reference sequence). With 10 bases removed from V and 4 bases from J, the gap between germline ends came to 16 bases. This CDR3 spans 14 amino acids. The CDR3 DNA follows: TGTGCCACCACCCCCTTTACTGGCACCGGGGAGCTGTTTTTT. Amino acid sequence: CATTPFTGTGELFF. The full variable domain, in which reference TRBV7-9 and TRBJ2-2 provide the parts outside the CDR3, is DTGVSQNPRHKITKRGQNVTFRCDPISEHNRLYWYRQTLGQGPEFLTYFQNEAQLEKSRLLSDRFSAERPKGSFSTLEIQRTEQGDSAMYLCATTPFTGTGELFFGEGSRLTVL.

The chain links TRBV5-4 to TRBJ2-7, with a weak D call TRBD1 (6 bases). V lost 0 bases to trimming and J lost 6 bases, with 13 bases between them. CDR3 length: 14 amino acids. CDR1 and CDR2 (germline): SGHNT, YYREEE (reference sequence). The CDR3 region is CASSLEGGRFEQYF. DNA for the CDR3: TGTGCCAGCAGCTTGGAAGGGGGACGTTTCGAGCAGTACTTC. Complete variable domain (other parts from reference TRBV5-4 and TRBJ2-7): ETGVTQSPTHLIKTRGQQVTLRCSSQSGHNTVSWYQQALGQGPQFIFQYYREEENGRGNFPPRFSGLQFPNYSSELNVNALELDDSALYLCASSLEGGRFEQYFGPGTRLTVT.

V gene TRBV19 combines with J gene TRBJ1-5, with 10 bases matching TRBD1. V lost 6 bases to trimming and J lost 6 bases; unmatched junction nucleotides: 5. Looked up from germline, CDR1 is LNHDA and CDR2 is SQIVND (reference sequence). This CDR3 region has 14 residues. CDR3 coding DNA: TGTGCCAGTAGGACAGGACAGGGGGGTCAGCCCCAGCATTTT. Protein sequence: CASRTGQGGQPQHF.

This chain's CDR3 is CALGLAGGSQETQYF. DNA for the CDR3: TGTGCCTTAGGACTAGCGGGGGGGTCCCAAGAGACCCAGTACTTC. This sequence joins TRBV30 and TRBJ2-5; TRBD2 aligns across 15 bases. The V gene's germline CDR1 is GTSNPN and CDR2 SVGIG (reference sequence). The trim removed 7 bases at V and 1 base at J, leaving 4 bases unmatched. The CDR3 sequence is 15 residues long.

This chain links TRBV11-2 with TRBJ2-7; 9 bases align to TRBD1. The ends lost 5 bases at V and 3 bases at J; junction bases unmatched: 5. The germline gives CDR1 SGHAT, CDR2 FQNNGV. This CDR3 is built from 14 residues. CDR3: CASSPTTGGYEQYF. The CDR3 bases are TGTGCCAGCAGCCCTACGACAGGGGGCTACGAGCAGTACTTC.

V and J are TRBV9 and TRBJ1-1, with TRBD1 matching over 7 bases. The CDR3 extends over 16 amino acids. The V and J ends lost 2 bases and 2 bases, in that order; junction bases with no gene match: 9. The germline CDR1 and CDR2 sequences are SGDLS and YYNGEE. The CDR3 loop reads CASSVTTGTANTEAFF. In DNA, the CDR3 is TGTGCCAGCAGCGTTACAACAGGGACAGCTAACACTGAAGCTTTCTTT.

This clone was picked up a small number of times. The genes are TRBV19 and TRBJ2-1; a weak D match, TRBD2 (5 bases). Between the trimmed V and J ends, which lost 1 base and 6 bases, there was a span of 7 bases. The CDR3 contains 13 residues. Germline V CDR1 and CDR2: LNHDA, SQIVND (reference sequence). The CDR3 loop reads CASSIVEGNEQFF. Written as DNA, the CDR3 is TGTGCCAGTAGTATAGTTGAGGGCAATGAGCAGTTCTTC. The full variable domain, rest sourced from reference TRBV19 and TRBJ2-1, is DGGITQSPKYLFRKEGQNVTLSCEQNLNHDAMYWYRQDPGQGLRLIYYSQIVNDFQKGDIAEGYSVSREKKESFPLTVTSAQKNPTAFYLCASSIVEGNEQFFGPGTRLTVL.

This sequence joins TRBV5-1 and TRBJ1-5; 11 nucleotides align to TRBD1. V lost 0 bases to trimming and J lost 1 base; unmatched junction nucleotides: 12. This CDR3 has 20 amino acids. CDR1 is SGHRS, CDR2 YFSETQ, per germline. CDR3 DNA sequence: TGCGCCAGCAGCTTGGGGCCCGGGACAGGGGGTTCCGTAAGCAATCAGCCCCAGCATTTT. Translation: CASSLGPGTGGSVSNQPQHF. The full variable domain, rest sourced from reference TRBV5-1 and TRBJ1-5, is KAGVTQTPRYLIKTRGQQVTLSCSPISGHRSVSWYQQTPGQGLQFLFEYFSETQRNKGNFPGRFSGRQFSNSRSEMNVSTLELGDSALYLCASSLGPGTGGSVSNQPQHFGDGTRLSIL.

V is TRBV27 and J is TRBJ2-7, with D perhaps matching TRBD1 (5 bases). Trimming took 3 bases from V and 5 from J, leaving 20 bases between them. From germline, CDR1 is MNHEY and CDR2 SMNVEV (reference sequence). This CDR3 contains 16 residues. CDR3 bases: TGTGCCAGCAGTTTTAATCCTTCGACAGCCTGGGACGAGCAGTACTTC. Protein: CASSFNPSTAWDEQYF.

The chain joins TRBV28 to TRBJ1-1; maybe TRBD1 (5 bases). CDR3 length equals 13 residues. Trimming stripped 6 bases from V and 0 bases from J, with 8 bases between. Germline V gives CDR1 MDHEN, CDR2 SYDVKM. This CDR3 reads CASRPTVNTEAFF. The DNA of the CDR3 is TGTGCCAGCAGACCGACAGTGAACACTGAAGCTTTCTTT.

V and J are TRBV18 and TRBJ1-1, with TRBD1 as a possible D gene (5 bases). The CDR3 sequence is 14 residues long. Trimming pared 3 bases from V and 4 bases from J, leaving 12 bases between. CDR1 KGHSH and CDR2 LQKENI come from the germline V gene. The CDR3 DNA reads as TGTGCCAGCTCACCCCTGGACACGGGCACTGAAGCTTTCTTT. Amino acid sequence: CASSPLDTGTEAFF. Looking up the rest from reference TRBV18 and TRBJ1-1 gives the full variable domain: NAGVMQNPRHLVRRRGQEARLRCSPMKGHSHVYWYRQLPEEGLKFMVYLQKENIIDESGMPKERFSAEFPKEGPSILRIQQVVRGDSAAYFCASSPLDTGTEAFFGQGTRLTVV.

This clone was observed a handful of times. The chain joins TRBV2 to TRBJ2-7; a possible D gene is TRBD2 (6 bases). The CDR3 length is 15 residues. The germline CDR1 and CDR2 sequences are SNHLY and FYNNEI. Trimming took off 10 bases at V and 0 bases at J, with 19 bases between the two ends. CDR3 region: CAILPNLAASYEQYF. Here the CDR3 DNA reads TGTGCCATCCTCCCGAATTTAGCGGCCTCCTACGAGCAGTACTTC.

The chain uses TRBV19 and TRBJ1-2; tentatively, D is TRBD1 (6 bases). This CDR3 has 15 residues. Germline V gene data show CDR1 as LNHDA and CDR2 as SQIVND (reference sequence). Between the trimmed V and J ends, which lost 9 bases and 1 base, there was a span of 18 bases. The CDR3: CASMDTGTYNYGYTF. For the CDR3, the DNA is TGTGCCAGCATGGATACAGGGACCTATAACTATGGCTACACCTTC.

V and J are TRBV18 and TRBJ2-1; no firm D call. Trimming took 4 bases from V and 9 from J, leaving 16 bases between them. The germline V gene encodes CDR1 KGHSH and CDR2 LQKENI. CDR3 size: 14 residues. DNA for the CDR3: TGTGCCAGCTCACAATTACCCTGGGCTCGTGAGCAGTTCTTC. Translated: CASSQLPWAREQFF.